The T cell receptor (beta chain) under discussion was sequenced for a study of blood T cell repertoires in COVID-19. For the study at large: Both acute and convalescent COVID-19 samples were obtained from the United States, Italy and Spain. From T cells, B-cell-depleted T cells, or PBMCs came the material, which was cDNA or gDNA.

In the study's own analysis: Amplification of reference gene primers provided the estimated nucleated cell counts. Produced via immunoSEQ multiplex PCR; TCRdb's table is partial and in-frame only. That table furnishes V, J and clone size, whereas the DNA furnished D and trimming. Of some 130,000 clones listed, 79% are singletons. The CDR3 consists of 15 residues. The germline gives CDR1 LGHDT, CDR2 YNNKEL (reference sequence). Between the trimmed V and J ends, which lost 7 bases and 2 bases, there was a span of 17 bases. V is TRBV3-1 (or the pseudogene TRBV3-2) and J is TRBJ1-1; D is ambiguous. Material for sequencing was peripheral blood. This receptor was taken from a man aged 60-69 years with acute or convalescent COVID-19. The CDR3 coding sequence is TGTGCCAGCACCGACTGGGGAGGGCCCAACACTGAAGCTTTCTTT. Its translation is CASTDWGGPNTEAFF.